What follows are 7 T cell receptor beta chains derived from one specimen sequenced in a study of T cell clusters in autoimmune cytopenias. One tube held mixed TRB-A and TRB-B primer pools for touch-down PCR. TCRdb reprocessed the multiplex PCR reads, keeping one entry per CDR3 protein, no DNA. The sample shows over 6,000 distinct CDR3 sequences, and approximately 9.9% sits with its ten largest clones. Roughly 40,000 genome equivalents of blood DNA were amplified for TRB. These data were also filed under a second study, of T cell repertoires in aging, cancer and after chemotherapy.

The sample taken for sequencing was peripheral blood. The origin of the receptors is a human donor in good health.

The rearrangement links TRBV6-9 to TRBJ1-4; the TCRdb call, TRBD1, lacks DNA for checking. The CDR3 loop spans 15 amino acids. In germline, CDR1 is MNHGY, CDR2 SVAAGI. CDR3 protein: CASSSTGTVGEKLFF.

In terms of frequency, this clonotype is medium-sized (0.01 to 0.1%). The J gene is TRBJ2-3, the V gene TRBV6-5. The CDR3 totals 15 residues. Germline V gene data show CDR1 as MNHEY and CDR2 as SVGAGI. CDR3 in amino acids: CASSFRGSDTDTQYF.

This clonotype is called medium-sized based on its frequency. This sequence joins TRBV7-6 and TRBJ2-6; the D gene TCRdb calls, TRBD1, cannot be checked with no DNA. Germline loops: CDR1 SGHVS, CDR2 FNYEAQ. The CDR3 is made up of 17 amino acids. CDR3 sequence reads: CASSSFRGSSGANVLTF.

This clonotype shows up as large (0.1 to 1%) by frequency. V gene TRBV11-1 combines with J gene TRBJ2-2; checking the TCRdb D call of TRBD2 is not possible without DNA. The CDR3 length is 17 residues. Germline V lookup: CDR1 SGHAT, CDR2 FQDESV (reference sequence). CDR3 sequence reads: CASSPRHSGANTGELFF. The entire variable domain, with the rest obtained from reference TRBV11-1 and TRBJ2-2, is as follows: EAEVAQSPRYKITEKSQAVAFWCDPISGHATLYWYRQILGQGPELLVQFQDESVVDDSQLPKDRFSAERLKGVDSTLKIQPAELGDSAMYLCASSPRHSGANTGELFFGEGSRLTVL.

This chain joins TRBV19 and TRBJ1-5. The germline V gene encodes CDR1 LNHDA and CDR2 SQIVND (reference sequence). The CDR3 loop spans 13 amino acids. The CDR3 loop reads CASVRGLGQPQHF.

This rearrangement joins TRBV5-1 to TRBJ2-1; the TCRdb call, TRBD2, lacks DNA for checking. CDR3 length: 15 amino acids. Germline CDR1 is SGHRS and CDR2 is YFSETQ. This CDR3 reads CASRSEGRVMDEQFF. Full variable domain (remainder filled in from reference TRBV5-1 and TRBJ2-1): KAGVTQTPRYLIKTRGQQVTLSCSPISGHRSVSWYQQTPGQGLQFLFEYFSETQRNKGNFPGRFSGRQFSNSRSEMNVSTLELGDSALYLCASRSEGRVMDEQFFGPGTRLTVL.

The chain employs TRBV6-5 and TRBJ2-7; absent DNA, TCRdb's TRBD1 call cannot be checked. CDR1 and CDR2 from the germline V gene are MNHEY and SVGAGI. The CDR3 sequence is 14 residues long. CDR3 region: CASRLTGPPREQYF.